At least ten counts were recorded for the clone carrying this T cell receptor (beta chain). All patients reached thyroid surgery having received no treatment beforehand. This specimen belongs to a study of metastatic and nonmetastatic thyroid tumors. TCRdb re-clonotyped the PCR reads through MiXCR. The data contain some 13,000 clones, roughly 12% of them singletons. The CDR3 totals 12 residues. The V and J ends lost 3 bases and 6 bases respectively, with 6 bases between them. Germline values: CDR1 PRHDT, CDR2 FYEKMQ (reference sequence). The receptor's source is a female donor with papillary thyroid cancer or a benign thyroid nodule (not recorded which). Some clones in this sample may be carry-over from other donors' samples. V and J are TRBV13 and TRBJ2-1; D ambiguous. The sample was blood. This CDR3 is CASSLWTNEQFF. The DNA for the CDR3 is TGTGCCAGCAGCTTGTGGACCAATGAGCAGTTCTTC.